This TCR beta chain stems from a study of shared clonotypes between healthy human individuals. General observations from the study: Owing to a small donor count, the genetic and exposure-history diversity represented was limited. It was observed that roughly 5.5% of naive CD4 clonotypes were shared across several donors.

On this clone itself: Its antigen is still unknown.

Donors comprised healthy HIV-negative adults lacking recent acute infections or vaccinations. Assay: immunoSEQ multiplex PCR; the TCRdb copy retains only in-frame clones and omits some. The profile covers some 2,500,000 clones, with approximately 93% appearing a single time and roughly 0.39% taken by the ten largest. Germline V lookup: CDR1 MDHEN, CDR2 SYDVKM. The V gene lost 0 bases and the J gene lost 0 bases, with 13 bases spanning the gap. The CDR3 consists of 17 residues. Material for sequencing was naive CD4+ T cells from PBMCs. As for subset: CD45RA+ positively selected. The TCR sequence derives from a man younger than 35 in good health. Some clones in this sample may be carry-over from other donors' samples. The chain is built from TRBV28 and TRBJ2-3, with a weak D call TRBD2 (6 bases). CDR3 region: CASSLWGGLASTDTQYF. The CDR3 nucleotides read TGTGCCAGCAGTTTATGGGGCGGGCTAGCGAGCACAGATACGCAGTATTTT.